The 30 T cell receptor beta chains below all came from one sample that was sequenced in a study of blood T cell repertoires in COVID-19. Some clones are missing from TCRdb's copy, which holds only in-frame ones; the method was immunoSEQ multiplex PCR. Of about 52,000 clones in the sample, about 92% were seen once. The specimen sequenced was peripheral blood. The receptors shown here come from a human donor in a cohort sampled during active COVID-19.

This chain links TRBV5-1 with TRBJ2-1, with no clear D. V shed 0 bases and J shed 4 bases, with 8 bases lying between them. Germline V gene data show CDR1 as SGHRS and CDR2 as YFSETQ. There are 14 residues in the CDR3. As DNA, the CDR3 is TGCGCCAGCAGCTTGGATCCTATTTACAATGAGCAGTTCTTC. Protein product: CASSLDPIYNEQFF. Filled out from reference TRBV5-1 and TRBJ2-1, the complete variable domain reads KAGVTQTPRYLIKTRGQQVTLSCSPISGHRSVSWYQQTPGQGLQFLFEYFSETQRNKGNFPGRFSGRQFSNSRSEMNVSTLELGDSALYLCASSLDPIYNEQFFGPGTRLTVL.

The CDR3 sequence: CASSSGGYGYTF. The CDR3 nucleotides are TGTGCCAGCAGTTCAGGGGGTTATGGCTACACCTTC. The chain is built from TRBV12-3 or TRBV12-4 and TRBJ1-2; 7 positions match TRBD1. This CDR3 comprises 12 residues. V lost 4 bases, J lost 5 bases, and 1 base stayed unmatched.

The chain carries TRBV30 and TRBJ2-1; TRBD1 matches 12 bases. Germline values: CDR1 GTSNPN, CDR2 SVGIG (reference sequence). CDR3 length: 17 residues. V was pared by 1 base and J by 9 bases, with 13 bases of the junction left unmatched. The CDR3 region has the DNA TGTGCCTGGAGTGGCCGACCCGGGACAGGGGGCTGGGGTGAGCAGTTCTTC. This codes for CAWSGRPGTGGWGEQFF.

The genes are TRBV24-1 and TRBJ2-6, with 7 bases fitting TRBD1. The CDR3 sequence is 18 residues long. With 2 bases clipped from V and 1 base from J, the junction kept 7 bases outside the gene matches. Germline V gene lookup returns CDR1 KGHDR and CDR2 SFDVKD. The CDR3 DNA reads as TGTGCCACCAGTGATTCAGGGGGAAAGGGGTCTGGGGCCAACGTCCTGACTTTC. The encoded protein is CATSDSGGKGSGANVLTF.

This sequence joins TRBV25-1 and TRBJ1-2; 10 bases fit TRBD1. Germline CDR1 MGHDK, CDR2 SYGVNS. The J segment lost 4 bases and the V segment lost 3 bases, leaving 2 bases of the junction unmatched. This CDR3 region has 14 residues. CDR3 in DNA: TGTGCCAGCAGTGAGGGGACAGGGGTCTATGGCTACACCTTC. This codes for CASSEGTGVYGYTF.

The rearrangement uses TRBV5-1 and TRBJ2-5; 8 bases are a match to TRBD1. V shed 4 bases and J 3 bases; nucleotides not matched to a gene: 5. The CDR3 consists of 14 residues. CDR1 is SGHRS and CDR2 is YFSETQ in the germline V gene. CDR3 region: CASSIGQGEETQYF. In DNA, the CDR3 is TGCGCCAGCAGCATAGGACAGGGCGAAGAGACCCAGTACTTC.

The rearrangement joins TRBV30 to TRBJ2-3; D possibly corresponds to TRBD1 (5 bases). Trimming cost V 2 bases and J 4 bases, with 10 bases left between them. The CDR3 covers 13 residues. Germline CDR1 reads GTSNPN; CDR2 reads SVGIG (reference sequence). The CDR3 coding sequence is TGTGCCTGGAGTTCCAGGGCTCCAGATACGCAGTATTTT. Protein product: CAWSSRAPDTQYF.

The chain is built from TRBV7-9 and TRBJ2-2; TRBD1 matches 7 bases. The V gene's germline CDR1 is SEHNR and CDR2 FQNEAQ (reference sequence). The CDR3 spans 15 residues. V gave up 5 bases and J gave up 0 bases; unmatched junction bases: 3. The DNA for the CDR3 is TGTGCCAGCAGCCCCGGGACAGCGAACACCGGGGAGCTGTTTTTT. Its translation: CASSPGTANTGELFF.

Notes on this clone: This sample includes further DNA sequences coding for the same CDR3. The chain links TRBV3-1 (or the pseudogene TRBV3-2) to TRBJ2-2, with TRBD2 matching over 9 bases. The CDR3 runs to 15 residues. J gave up 1 base and V 4 bases, and 1 base lay outside the gene matches. The germline gives CDR1 LGHDT, CDR2 YNNKEL (reference sequence). The CDR3 is CASSPTSGNTGELFF. CDR3 DNA: TGTGCCAGCAGCCCGACTAGCGGGAACACCGGGGAGCTGTTTTTT.

The rearrangement links TRBV28 to TRBJ1-3, with D uncertain. The CDR3 has 15 amino acids. Looked up from germline, CDR1 is MDHEN and CDR2 is SYDVKM. With 6 bases removed from V and 3 bases from J, the gap between germline ends came to 15 bases. The CDR3 spells CASRKRSIHGNTIYF. The DNA for the CDR3 is TGTGCCAGCAGAAAGAGATCTATTCATGGAAACACCATATATTTT.

This rearrangement joins TRBV5-4 to TRBJ1-6; unclear D gene. This CDR3 contains 14 residues. CDR1 is SGHNT, CDR2 YYREEE, per germline (reference sequence). Trimming took off 4 bases at V and 8 bases at J, with 13 bases between the two ends. The chain's CDR3 is CASSHGSQDSPLHF. CDR3 bases: TGTGCCAGCAGCCACGGGTCGCAAGATTCACCCCTCCACTTT.

This rearrangement joins TRBV11-2 to TRBJ1-4; 9 bases are shared with TRBD1. Germline V gives CDR1 SGHAT, CDR2 FQNNGV. The CDR3 covers 15 residues. The V and J ends lost 2 bases and 8 bases, in that order; junction bases with no gene match: 6. Here the CDR3 reads CASSLTGGALEKLFF. CDR3 coding DNA: TGTGCCAGCAGCTTAACAGGGGGCGCCTTGGAAAAACTGTTTTTT.

This chain uses TRBV28 with TRBJ2-7; 9 positions agree with TRBD2. This CDR3 region has 15 residues. Germline assignment: CDR1 MDHEN and CDR2 SYDVKM. Trimming at V came to 2 bases and at J to 4 bases, leaving 6 bases not matched to a gene. CDR3 sequence: CASSLMSSGKYEQYF. In DNA form, the CDR3 reads TGTGCCAGCAGTTTAATGTCTAGCGGGAAGTACGAGCAGTACTTC. The entire variable domain, with the rest obtained from reference TRBV28 and TRBJ2-7, is as follows: DVKVTQSSRYLVKRTGEKVFLECVQDMDHENMFWYRQDPGLGLRLIYFSYDVKMKEKGDIPEGYSVSREKKERFSLILESASTNQTSMYLCASSLMSSGKYEQYFGPGTRLTVT.

The chain couples TRBV6-2 or TRBV6-3 to TRBJ2-5, with D unresolved. Between the trimmed V and J ends, which lost 5 bases and 0 bases, there was a span of 13 bases. The CDR3 totals 15 residues. CDR1 and CDR2 (germline): MNHEY, SVGEGT. The DNA of the CDR3 is TGTGCCAGCAGTGACCCTACACGGGACCAAGAGACCCAGTACTTC. It is translated as CASSDPTRDQETQYF.

This clone came up once. The chain is built from TRBV4-1 and TRBJ2-2, with D maybe TRBD1 (6 bases). Germline loops: CDR1 MGHRA, CDR2 YSYEKL. The germline V and J ends were trimmed by 3 bases and 2 bases, with 13 bases remaining between them. This CDR3 is 16 amino acids long. The CDR3: CASSHGQIINTGELFF. The CDR3 DNA reads as TGCGCCAGCAGCCACGGACAGATCATAAACACCGGGGAGCTGTTTTTT.

The genes are TRBV11-1 and TRBJ2-3; no firm D call. Trimming cost V 1 base and J 4 bases, with 9 bases left between them. There are 14 residues in the CDR3. CDR1 is SGHAT and CDR2 is FQDESV in the germline V gene (reference sequence). CDR3 amino acids: CASSLGGAPDTQYF. CDR3 bases: TGTGCCAGCAGCTTAGGTGGAGCCCCAGATACGCAGTATTTT.

This sequence joins TRBV12-3 or TRBV12-4 and TRBJ2-1; D is perhaps TRBD1 (5 bases). Trimming stripped 6 bases from V and 7 bases from J, with 10 bases between. This CDR3 is 12 amino acids long. CDR3 DNA: TGTGCCAGCAGGATGACAGAGAATGAGCAGTTCTTC. Translated: CASRMTENEQFF.

This chain joins TRBV28 and TRBJ1-2; 8 nucleotides match TRBD1. This CDR3 has 16 amino acids. V lost 5 bases and J lost 3; bases outside the gene matches: 11. Germline V gene sequence: CDR1 MDHEN, CDR2 SYDVKM. The DNA of the CDR3 is TGTGCCAGCAGTACATCAGCCGGGACAGGAGACTATGGCTACACCTTC. Protein: CASSTSAGTGDYGYTF.

This clone was recorded a few times. The gene calls are TRBV2 and TRBJ2-7; 12 bases align to TRBD1. The junction had 8 bases not matched to a gene; V was cut back by 7 bases and J by 4 bases. The CDR3 loop spans 15 amino acids. Germline V gives CDR1 SNHLY, CDR2 FYNNEI. As DNA, the CDR3 is TGTGCCAGCAAACGGGACAGGGGGCCGGCTTACGAGCAGTACTTC. Encoded protein: CASKRDRGPAYEQYF.

In this sample, this clone turned up a few times. The CDR3 region has the DNA TGTGCCAGCTCACCACCGACAGGCACAGATACGCAGTATTTT. It is translated as CASSPPTGTDTQYF. The rearrangement links TRBV18 to TRBJ2-3; weak D call: TRBD1 (5 bases). The CDR3 sequence is 14 residues long. From germline, CDR1 is KGHSH and CDR2 LQKENI. Trimming stripped 0 bases from V and 1 base from J, with 5 bases between.

CDR3 sequence: CASSLSVTYNEQFF. As DNA, the CDR3 is TGCGCCAGCAGCTTGTCCGTTACTTACAATGAGCAGTTCTTC. The gene calls are TRBV5-1 and TRBJ2-1; D call uncertain. This CDR3 contains 14 residues. Germline V CDR1 and CDR2: SGHRS, YFSETQ. V lost 1 base to trimming and J lost 4 bases, with 9 bases between them. The full variable domain, in which reference TRBV5-1 and TRBJ2-1 provide the parts outside the CDR3, is KAGVTQTPRYLIKTRGQQVTLSCSPISGHRSVSWYQQTPGQGLQFLFEYFSETQRNKGNFPGRFSGRQFSNSRSEMNVSTLELGDSALYLCASSLSVTYNEQFFGPGTRLTVL.

This clone was recorded once. The rearrangement uses TRBV4-2 and TRBJ2-5; D uncertain. The CDR3 is made up of 15 amino acids. Between the trimmed V and J ends, which lost 2 bases and 5 bases, there was a span of 15 bases. The germline gives CDR1 LGHNA, CDR2 YNFKEQ. CDR3 protein: CASSQHIERGETQYF. The DNA for the CDR3 is TGTGCCAGCAGCCAACATATAGAGCGTGGTGAGACCCAGTACTTC.

The CDR3 loop is CASSPRAGARADTQYF. The CDR3 DNA follows: TGTGCCAGCAGCCCCCGAGCGGGAGCCCGGGCAGATACGCAGTATTTT. The V call is TRBV11-2, the J call TRBJ2-3, with TRBD2 identical over 8 bases. The CDR3 extends over 16 amino acids. V lost 5 bases to trimming and J lost 4 bases; unmatched junction nucleotides: 11. In germline, CDR1 is SGHAT, CDR2 FQNNGV.

The rearrangement uses TRBV30 and TRBJ2-7, with 12 bases that match TRBD2. The J segment lost 4 bases and the V segment lost 5 bases, leaving 6 bases of the junction unmatched. This CDR3 region has 14 residues. The germline V gene has CDR1 GTSNPN and CDR2 SVGIG (reference sequence). CDR3: CAWGGLAGRYEQYF. CDR3 coding DNA: TGTGCCTGGGGTGGACTAGCGGGACGGTACGAGCAGTACTTC.

J is TRBJ2-3 and V is TRBV9; no definite D call. The CDR3 is 13 amino acids. Trimming removed 3 bases from V and 2 bases from J, with 7 bases in between. Germline V gives CDR1 SGDLS, CDR2 YYNGEE. The CDR3 bases are TGTGCCAGCAGCGACCGGTTCACAGATACGCAGTATTTT. This sequence encodes CASSDRFTDTQYF.

For the CDR3, the DNA is TGTGCCAGCAGCGCCGGGACAGGGGCTGGGCAGCCCCAGCATTTT. Translated: CASSAGTGAGQPQHF. The V gene is TRBV3-1 (or the pseudogene TRBV3-2), the J gene TRBJ1-5; 10 nucleotides agree with TRBD1. This CDR3 is 15 amino acids long. Germline values: CDR1 LGHDT, CDR2 YNNKEL (reference sequence). With V trimmed by 5 bases and J by 7 bases, 8 bases remained unmatched.

The chain recombines TRBV5-4 with TRBJ2-5; tentative D call: TRBD2 (6 bases). There are 17 residues in the CDR3. V was shortened by 2 bases and J by 0 bases, with 17 bases between the two germline ends. CDR1 SGHNT and CDR2 YYREEE come from the germline V gene (reference sequence). CDR3 region: CASSLATGGRDQETQYF. The CDR3 DNA follows: TGTGCCAGCAGCTTAGCTACCGGGGGACGCGACCAAGAGACCCAGTACTTC.

CDR3 sequence: CATSRADGGGYTF. Here the CDR3 DNA reads TGTGCCACCAGCAGAGCCGATGGTGGCGGCTACACCTTC. This chain links TRBV15 with TRBJ1-2; D gene unclear. Trimming removed 1 base from V and 8 bases from J, with 11 bases in between. CDR3 length: 13 amino acids. Germline assignment: CDR1 LNHNV and CDR2 YYDKDF (reference sequence).

The J gene is TRBJ1-1, the V gene TRBV2; D is perhaps TRBD1 (6 bases). The CDR3 covers 13 residues. Germline CDR1 and CDR2: SNHLY and FYNNEI. V was clipped by 6 bases and J by 8 bases, with 16 bases between them. The CDR3 DNA is TGTGCCAGCAGGTACAGGGTCGGCGACGAAGCTTTCTTT. It yields the protein CASRYRVGDEAFF. Full variable domain (outside the CDR3, taken from reference TRBV2 and TRBJ1-1): EPEVTQTPSHQVTQMGQEVILRCVPISNHLYFYWYRQILGQKVEFLVSFYNNEISEKSEIFDDQFSVERPDGSNFTLKIRSTKLEDSAMYFCASRYRVGDEAFFGQGTRLTVV.

V and J are TRBV6-5 and TRBJ1-1; D possibly corresponds to TRBD1 (6 bases). The CDR3 consists of 14 residues. Germline CDR1 and CDR2: MNHEY and SVGAGI. Between the trimmed V and J ends, which lost 8 bases and 4 bases, there was a span of 17 bases. The CDR3 loop reads CASYFRGFGTEAFF. DNA of the CDR3: TGTGCCAGCTATTTCAGGGGCTTCGGCACTGAAGCTTTCTTT.